This TCR beta chain was sequenced for a study of molecular identifiers for immune sequencing clone quantification. This clonotype was recorded a few times. MiXCR, run by TCRdb on the PCR reads, gives a single entry per CDR3 protein. The sample lists a few hundred thousand distinct CDR3 sequences; 24% were seen once. After removal of 5 bases from V and 4 bases from J, the junction contained 9 bases not matched to a gene. The CDR3 is 17 residues long. Germline V CDR1 and CDR2: PRHDT, FYEKMQ (reference sequence). This sequence originates from a human donor in good health. Some libraries in this study had Jurkat cell RNA spiked in. Sequenced: naive CD8+ T cells from blood, with Jurkat cell RNA spiked in. Documented subset: FACS-sorted CD8+CD4-CCR7+CD45RA+ naive T cells. The chain is built from TRBV13 and TRBJ2-3; 13 bases match TRBD2. Here the CDR3 DNA reads TGTGCCAGCAGCGGAACTAGCGGGAGGGTGGCACCAGATACGCAGTATTTT. It encodes CASSGTSGRVAPDTQYF. The whole variable domain, remainder taken from reference TRBV13 and TRBJ2-3, is AAGVIQSPRHLIKEKRETATLKCYPIPRHDTVYWYQQGPGQDPQFLISFYEKMQSDKGSIPDRFSAQQFSDYHSELNMSSLELGDSALYFCASSGTSGRVAPDTQYFGPGTRLTVL.